This is a list of T cell receptor beta chains from one sample in a study of PD-L1 blockade in urothelial cancer. The protocol was immunoSEQ multiplex PCR, while the TCRdb copy is restricted to in-frame clones and leaves out a portion. The repertoire holds 45,000 to 50,000 clones, with 70% to 90% as singletons. The sequencing here drew on PBMCs, taken around atezolizumab (anti-PD-L1) treatment. The source is an elderly man with urothelial cancer. CDR3s include the opening cysteine and the closing phenylalanine or tryptophan. D genes are given only for firm matches. Where a row states a size, it is once, few, many or the class of an expanded clone; other rows omit it.

>TRBJ2-7|NA|TRBV10-3|TRBD2
CAISDNSGRGEQYF
TGTGCCATCAGTGATAATAGCGGGAGGGGGGAGCAGTACTTC
>TRBJ2-7|few|TRBV5-4|NA
CASSRPERAKDEQYF
TGTGCCAGCAGCCGCCCCGAGAGGGCCAAGGACGAGCAGTACTTC
>TRBJ2-7|NA|TRBV7-2|TRBD2
CASSWGLAGAYEQYF
TGTGCCAGCAGCTGGGGACTAGCGGGAGCCTACGAGCAGTACTTC
>TRBJ1-4|NA|TRBV2|NA
CASSGGTNEKLFF
TGTGCCAGCTCGGGTGGAACTAATGAAAAACTGTTTTTT
>TRBJ2-2|NA|TRBV6-6|TRBD2
CASKTSVNTGELFF
TGTGCCAGCAAAACTAGCGTTAACACCGGGGAGCTGTTTTTT
>TRBJ1-4|NA|TRBV5-6|NA
CASSLGVNEKLFF
TGTGCCAGCAGCTTGGGAGTAAACGAAAAACTGTTTTTT
>TRBJ2-7|NA|TRBV7-9|NA
CASSLARGIASEQYF
TGTGCCAGCAGCTTAGCAAGGGGGATAGCCTCCGAGCAGTACTTC
>TRBJ2-7|NA|TRBV4-3|TRBD1
CASSKEADRGNYEQYF
TGCGCCAGCAGCAAAGAAGCGGACAGGGGAAACTACGAGCAGTACTTC
>TRBJ2-2|NA|TRBV9|NA
CASSAREGRHTNTGELFF
TGTGCCAGCAGCGCCCGAGAAGGGAGACATACGAACACCGGGGAGCTGTTTTTT
>TRBJ2-5|NA|TRBV18|TRBD1
CASSLGGSRETQYF
TGTGCCAGCTCACTAGGGGGCTCGAGGGAGACCCAGTACTTC
>TRBJ2-7|NA|TRBV28|TRBD1
CASSLPGTGTYEQYF
TGTGCCAGCAGTTTACCAGGGACAGGGACCTACGAGCAGTACTTC
>TRBJ2-5|NA|TRBV7-2|NA
CASTGPGGKETQYF
TGTGCCAGCACCGGCCCCGGGGGAAAAGAGACCCAGTACTTC
>TRBJ2-5|NA|TRBV9|NA
CASSVVEGAQETQYF
TGTGCCAGCAGCGTAGTGGAGGGGGCCCAAGAGACCCAGTACTTC
>TRBJ1-1|NA|TRBV6-5|NA
CASSYRGVGDTEAFF
TGTGCCAGCAGTTACCGTGGGGTAGGGGACACTGAAGCTTTCTTT
>TRBJ2-3|NA|TRBV15|NA
CATSRESGGADTQYF
TGTGCCACCAGCAGAGAATCGGGGGGCGCAGATACGCAGTATTTT
>TRBJ1-2|NA|TRBV7-9|TRBD1
CASSRQGGSGYTF
TGTGCCAGCAGCCGACAGGGCGGCAGTGGCTACACCTTC
>TRBJ2-3|once|TRBV19|TRBD1
CASSMGGQESTDTQYF
TGTGCCAGTAGTATGGGGGGACAGGAGAGCACAGATACGCAGTATTTT
>TRBJ1-2|NA|TRBV2|TRBD1
CASSWDRATQSYTF
TGTGCCAGCAGTTGGGACAGGGCGACTCAAAGCTACACCTTC
>TRBJ2-3|NA|TRBV19|NA
CASSTALWGVGDTQYF
TGTGCCAGTAGTACCGCCCTTTGGGGGGTAGGGGATACGCAGTATTTT
>TRBJ1-5|NA|TRBV2|NA
CASRGGAVQPQHF
TGTGCCAGCAGGGGGGGGGCGGTTCAGCCCCAGCATTTT
>TRBJ1-2|NA|TRBV10-3|TRBD1
CAIRVDRDNGYTF
TGTGCCATCAGGGTTGACAGGGACAATGGCTACACCTTC
>TRBJ2-7|NA|TRBV7-7|NA
CASSLTAAYEQYF
TGTGCCAGCAGCTTGACAGCCGCCTACGAGCAGTACTTC
>TRBJ2-7|NA|TRBV5-6|NA
CASSLGFSGSSYEQYF
TGTGCCAGCAGCTTGGGGTTCAGCGGCAGCTCCTACGAGCAGTACTTC
>TRBJ2-2|NA|TRBV25-1|NA
CASSPRRTGELFF
TGTGCCAGCAGTCCAAGGAGGACCGGGGAGCTGTTTTTT
>TRBJ1-2|NA|TRBV30|TRBD1
CAWSLEGANTF
TGTGCCTGGAGCCTCGAGGGGGCCAACACCTTC
>TRBJ1-1|once|TRBV27|NA
CASSFGGGGPEAFF
TGTGCCAGCAGTTTTGGGGGGGGCGGCCCTGAAGCTTTCTTT
>TRBJ2-4|few|TRBV4-3|NA
CASSQDELAKNIQYF
TGCGCCAGCAGCCAAGACGAGTTAGCCAAAAACATTCAGTACTTC
>TRBJ1-1|once|TRBV29-1|TRBD1
CSVGTGANTEAFF
TGCAGCGTGGGGACAGGGGCTAACACTGAAGCTTTCTTT
>TRBJ2-2|NA|TRBV5-1|NA
CASSLIEKSNTGELFF
TGCGCCAGCAGCTTAATAGAAAAATCGAACACCGGGGAGCTGTTTTTT
>TRBJ2-7|NA|TRBV27|TRBD2
CASSFAGGPSYEQYF
TGTGCCAGCAGTTTTGCGGGAGGGCCATCCTACGAGCAGTACTTC
>TRBJ2-7|NA|TRBV6-6|TRBD1
CASSAGTGRHEQYF
TGTGCCAGCTCAGCCGGGACAGGGCGCCACGAGCAGTACTTC
>TRBJ1-1|NA|TRBV7-9|NA
CASSLGGSTEAFF
TGTGCCAGCAGCTTAGGAGGGAGTACTGAAGCTTTCTTT
>TRBJ2-1|NA|TRBV7-8|TRBD1
CASERGRGHEQFF
TGTGCCAGCGAACGAGGCAGGGGGCATGAGCAGTTCTTC
>TRBJ2-1|once|TRBV5-8|NA
CASSIPGRAYNEQFF
TGTGCCAGCAGCATACCCGGGCGGGCCTACAATGAGCAGTTCTTC
>TRBJ1-5|NA|TRBV28|NA
CASSLISSGTSNQPQHF
TGTGCCAGCAGCCTTATATCGTCTGGGACAAGTAATCAGCCCCAGCATTTT
>TRBJ2-1|NA|TRBV5-4|TRBD2
CASSLPSGLAGVSSYNEQFF
TGTGCCAGCAGCTTGCCTTCGGGACTAGCGGGGGTGAGCTCCTACAATGAGCAGTTCTTC
>TRBJ2-3|NA|TRBV7-9|TRBD1
CASSKGQGTDTQYF
TGTGCCAGCAGCAAGGGACAGGGTACAGATACGCAGTATTTT
>TRBJ1-2|NA|TRBV27|TRBD1
CASSLSTGRANYGYTF
TGTGCCAGCAGTTTATCGACAGGGCGAGCTAACTATGGCTACACCTTC
>TRBJ1-4|NA|TRBV2|TRBD1
CASGRPTGANEKLFF
TGTGCCAGCGGAAGACCAACAGGGGCTAATGAAAAACTGTTTTTT
>TRBJ1-5|NA|TRBV4-2|NA
CASSQESPISNQPQHF
TGTGCCAGCAGCCAAGAGAGCCCGATAAGCAATCAGCCCCAGCATTTT
>TRBJ2-2|once|TRBV7-9|TRBD1
CASSRSTGVNTGELFF
TGTGCCAGCAGCCGTAGTACAGGGGTAAACACCGGGGAGCTGTTTTTT
>TRBJ2-2|NA|TRBV9|TRBD2
CASSLQLAGVSNTGELFF
TGTGCCAGCAGCTTGCAACTAGCGGGAGTGTCAAACACCGGGGAGCTGTTTTTT
>TRBJ1-2|NA|TRBV6-1|NA
CASSDRNCGYTF
TGTGCCAGCAGTGACCGTAACTGTGGCTACACCTTC
>TRBJ2-3|NA|TRBV2|NA
CASRVNSAISTDTQYF
TGTGCCAGCAGGGTGAATAGCGCTATTAGCACAGATACGCAGTATTTT
>TRBJ2-1|once|TRBV5-4|TRBD2
CASSLGSSGGGNEQFF
TGTGCCAGCAGCTTGGGGTCTAGCGGAGGAGGTAATGAGCAGTTCTTC
>TRBJ2-2|NA|TRBV28|TRBD2
CASSPGGKVTGELFF
TGTGCCAGCAGTCCGGGAGGGAAGGTCACCGGGGAGCTGTTTTTT
>TRBJ2-1|NA|TRBV2|TRBD2
CASSALAGTSYNEQFF
TGTGCCAGCAGTGCCCTAGCGGGAACTTCCTACAATGAGCAGTTCTTC
>TRBJ2-7|NA|TRBV21-1|NA
CARPIERAYEQYF
TGTGCCCGCCCTATAGAGAGAGCCTACGAGCAGTACTTC